The 5 T cell receptor beta chains presented below share a single source sample, sequenced in a study of T cell clones after liver transplantation (dated by TCRdb to about 2019). To prepare the library, the immunoSEQ multiplex PCR assay was applied. The table was pulled from immuneACCESS by TCRdb, which kept in-frame rearrangements only. Such tables lose some clones; where checked, under half of the loss comes from unresolved V genes, and the rest has no known cause. Within this sample are 50,000 to 55,000 clones, with approximately 71% of them counted one time only. The ten most abundant clones make up about a tenth of the sample. Sequencing used CD4+ T cells from blood, obtained about 56 months after liver transplant. Receptors were obtained from a human patient who received a liver transplant. It is possible that, after a transplant, some T cells come from the graft donor.

This sequence joins TRBV5-1 and TRBJ1-3; 7 bases match TRBD1. The CDR3 has 15 amino acids. V shed 3 bases and J 4 bases; nucleotides not matched to a gene: 7. Looked up from germline, CDR1 is SGHRS and CDR2 is YFSETQ. CDR3 residues: CASSSQGTGGNTIYF. The CDR3 DNA sequence: TGCGCCAGCAGCTCACAGGGGACGGGGGGAAACACCATATATTTT.

The genes are TRBV27 and TRBJ2-7; D is possibly TRBD1 (6 bases). Trimming left V 8 bases short and J 0 bases short, with 11 bases between. The germline V gene encodes CDR1 MNHEY and CDR2 SMNVEV (reference sequence). CDR3 length: 13 amino acids. DNA of the CDR3: TGTGCCAGCGGGGGACACTACTCCTACGAGCAGTACTTC. This translates into CASGGHYSYEQYF.

There are a few counts of this clone. J is TRBJ2-3 and V is TRBV11-3; D gene ambiguous. Trimming cost V 4 bases and J 2 bases, with 7 bases left between them. This CDR3 has 13 amino acids. CDR1 is SGHNT and CDR2 is YENEEA in the germline V gene. CDR3 sequence: CASSSYVTDTQYF. In DNA form, the CDR3 reads TGTGCCAGCAGCTCTTACGTCACAGATACGCAGTATTTT.

The chain employs TRBV6-6 and TRBJ1-3, with 7 bases matching TRBD1. The CDR3 is made up of 13 amino acids. CDR1 and CDR2 (germline): MNHNY, SVGAGI (reference sequence). After removal of 6 bases from V and 8 bases from J, the junction contained 7 bases not matched to a gene. The CDR3 sequence: CASSPRDSDTIYF. Written as DNA, the CDR3 is TGTGCCAGCAGCCCCCGGGACAGTGACACCATATATTTT.

The rearrangement uses TRBV5-1 and TRBJ2-3; possible D gene TRBD1, 5 bases. V lost 0 bases and J 0 bases, leaving 8 bases between the germline ends. The CDR3 spans 15 residues. Germline V gives CDR1 SGHRS, CDR2 YFSETQ. CDR3 amino acids: CASSLDRPSTDTQYF. In nucleotides, the CDR3 is TGCGCCAGCAGCTTGGACAGGCCTAGCACAGATACGCAGTATTTT.